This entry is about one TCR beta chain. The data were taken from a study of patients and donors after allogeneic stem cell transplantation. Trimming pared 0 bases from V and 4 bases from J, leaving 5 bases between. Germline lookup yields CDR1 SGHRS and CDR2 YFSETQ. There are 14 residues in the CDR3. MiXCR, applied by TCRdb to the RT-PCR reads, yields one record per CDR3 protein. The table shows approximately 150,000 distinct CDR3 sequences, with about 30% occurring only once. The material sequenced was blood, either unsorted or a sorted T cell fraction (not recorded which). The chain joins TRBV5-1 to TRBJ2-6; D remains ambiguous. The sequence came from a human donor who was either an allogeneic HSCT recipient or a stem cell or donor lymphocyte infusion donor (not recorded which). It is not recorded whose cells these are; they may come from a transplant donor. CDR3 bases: TGCGCCAGCAGCTTGGATTCCGGGGCCAACGTCCTGACTTTC. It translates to CASSLDSGANVLTF.